This T cell receptor (beta chain) was sequenced for a study of beta chain features in type 1 diabetes. Whole-study results and caveats: Since sequencing was performed on cDNA, cells with high TCR expression could be over-represented.

Since all of the isolated RNA was reverse transcribed, expressed TCRB transcripts were what got sequenced. This table comes from immunoSEQ multiplex PCR, and its TCRdb copy is limited to in-frame clones, with some not included. The table shows hundreds of thousands of clones, with about an eighth occurring only once. A note on this clone: What it binds is unknown.

This sequence originates from a woman aged 18-35 years in good health. Specimen: naive CD4+ T cells from blood.

CDR3 DNA sequence: TGCGCCAGCAGCTCAAGCGGTAGCTCCTACGAGCAGTACTTC. Protein: CASSSSGSSYEQYF. This sequence joins TRBV4-3 and TRBJ2-7, with D maybe TRBD2 (5 bases). The CDR3 extends over 14 amino acids. The V and J ends lost 5 bases and 0 bases respectively, with 11 bases between them. The germline V gene encodes CDR1 LGHNA and CDR2 YSLEER.